The following is a T cell receptor beta chain sequence with its context. Antigen: not known. Germline lookup yields CDR1 DFQATT and CDR2 SNEGSKA (reference sequence). This CDR3 spans 14 amino acids. Trimming removed 0 bases from V and 6 bases from J, with 11 bases in between. 5'-RACE, quantitative and with molecular barcodes, yielded the TCR beta libraries. TCRdb passed the 5' RACE reads through MiXCR, listing each CDR3 protein once. The profile covers about 840,000 distinct CDR3 sequences, with around 11% appearing a single time and 0.45% to 0.6% taken by the ten largest. This specimen belongs to a study of CD8 T cells in ankylosing spondylitis. Findings of the study overall: The study looked at matched synovial fluid samples from ankylosing spondylitis patients. Disease-linked clones were reported to be significantly enriched there. There was a TCR beta motif, made of several highly homologous variants, that appeared characteristic of ankylosing spondylitis blood. Some motif variants had been reported before (in reactive arthritis synovial fluid and blood). In peripheral blood, disease-linked CD8+ clones occurred at relatively low frequencies.

Sequencing was carried out using blood, either unsorted or a sorted T cell fraction (not recorded which). The TCR originated in a male donor with ankylosing spondylitis. The genes are TRBV20-1 and TRBJ1-4, with D perhaps matching TRBD1 (6 bases). CDR3 loop: CSARDWGAYEKLFF. CDR3 DNA sequence: TGCAGTGCTAGAGATTGGGGGGCGTATGAAAAACTGTTTTTT.